The clone carrying this T cell receptor beta chain was counted between two and nine times. No antigen is known for it. The data were taken from a study of PD-1 blockade in classical Hodgkin lymphoma. Findings and limits, study-wide: While CD8+ TCR diversity did not rise significantly by C4D1, CD4+ TCR diversity did. Patients with a complete response exhibited baseline diversity comparable to newly diagnosed patients. Compared with healthy donors, newly diagnosed patients reportedly showed lower baseline TCR diversity.

Produced via immunoSEQ multiplex PCR; TCRdb's table is partial and in-frame only. The table lists fewer than 100,000 clones, approximately 94% of them singletons. Germline V gives CDR1 SGHAT, CDR2 FQNNGV. The V and J ends lost 5 bases and 6 bases respectively, with 14 bases between them. The CDR3 loop spans 13 amino acids. Time point noted: cycle 4 day 1 (C4D1), after less than seven weeks of nivolumab. Every patient relapsed after autologous stem cell transplantation, and brentuximab vedotin exposure varied. The patients, who had relapsed/refractory classical Hodgkin lymphoma, achieved best responses of complete response, partial response or progressive disease.

The sequencing here drew on peripheral blood mononuclear cells (PBMCs), taken before the fourth cycle of nivolumab. This clonotype was sampled from a human donor with classical Hodgkin lymphoma. V gene TRBV11-2 combines with J gene TRBJ2-7; D is perhaps TRBD1 (6 bases). The CDR3 nucleotides are TGTGCCAGCAGCACAGGGTATAGAGGCGAGCAGTACTTC. Its translation is CASSTGYRGEQYF.